These T cell receptor beta chains were read from a single sample in a study of T cells in Graves' hyperthyroidism and ophthalmopathy. TCRdb passed the multiplex PCR reads through MiXCR, listing each CDR3 protein once. This table has approximately 520,000 distinct CDR3 sequences, around 21% appearing once. Sequencing used blood. The receptors shown here come from a young man with Graves' hyperthyroidism. The CDR3 runs from the conserved cysteine through the conserved F or W. The D gene is left open where the match is weak. The size entry is marked missing in some rows and otherwise reads once, few, many or a size class.

V	size	D	J	length	DNA	CDR3
TRBV11-2	NA	NA	TRBJ1-3	13	TGTGCCAGCTCAAGGACGGATGGAAACACCATATATTTT	CASSRTDGNTIYF
TRBV20-1	NA	NA	TRBJ2-2	14	TGCAGTGCTAGTGGACTGTCTCACACCGGGGAGCTGTTTTTT	CSASGLSHTGELFF
TRBV6-5	few	NA	TRBJ2-5	15	TGTGCCAGCAGTTACCACGGGACAGCGGGAGAGACCCAGTACTTC	CASSYHGTAGETQYF
TRBV12-3/TRBV12-4	many	NA	TRBJ1-2	13	TGTGCCAGCAGTCTGGACAGCTTCGGTGACTACACCTTC	CASSLDSFGDYTF
TRBV28	NA	NA	TRBJ2-5	17	TGTGCCAGCAGCCCGTCTCTCTATTCGGTGGGCCAAGGGGCCCAGTACTTC	CASSPSLYSVGQGAQYF
TRBV5-1	many	NA	TRBJ1-2	15	TGCGCCAGCAGCGGTCGCCGGGACACGAACTATGGCTACACCTTC	CASSGRRDTNYGYTF
TRBV19	once	NA	TRBJ1-5	15	TGTGCCAGTAGTACGTCAGGGGATAGCAATCAGCCCCAGCATTTT	CASSTSGDSNQPQHF
TRBV28	many	NA	TRBJ2-5	14	TGTGCCAGCAGTACTTACAGGGAGGGAGAGACCCAGTACTTC	CASSTYREGETQYF
TRBV2	few	NA	TRBJ2-7	12	TGTGCCAGCAGTTCCATGAGCTACGAGCAGTACTTC	CASSSMSYEQYF
TRBV15	many	TRBD1	TRBJ1-2	15	TGTGCCACCAGCAGAGATGGCGGGACAGGGGATGGCTACACCTTC	CATSRDGGTGDGYTF
TRBV28	many	TRBD2	TRBJ2-5	15	TGTGCCAGCAGTTTGGGCGGGGGGTCCCAAGAGACCCAGTACTTC	CASSLGGGSQETQYF
TRBV4-1	NA	NA	TRBJ1-1	14	TGCGCCATCAGCCGCCCACTGAGGGGGGAACAAGCTTTCTTT	CAISRPLRGEQAFF
TRBV12-5	few	TRBD1	TRBJ2-2	15	TGTGCTAGTGGTTCGGACAGGCTCTACACCGGGGAGCTGTTTTTT	CASGSDRLYTGELFF
TRBV7-3	few	NA	TRBJ2-7	12	TGTGCCAGCAGCTTAAGTGGCAGGACGCAGTACTTC	CASSLSGRTQYF
TRBV20-1	many	TRBD2	TRBJ2-7	13	TGCAGTGCTAGGATAACTAGCGACTACGAGCAGTACTTC	CSARITSDYEQYF
TRBV5-1	NA	NA	TRBJ2-6	16	TGCGCCAGCAGCTCACCTCGGGGCTCTGGGGCCAACGTCCTGACTTTC	CASSSPRGSGANVLTF
TRBV11-1	many	NA	TRBJ1-5	16	TGTGCCAGCAGCTTAGGGATTGTGGGTTGGAATCAGCCCCAGCATTTT	CASSLGIVGWNQPQHF
TRBV12-3/TRBV12-4	many	TRBD1	TRBJ1-2	12	TGTGCCAGCAGTTTATCAGGGGGAGGCTACACCTTC	CASSLSGGGYTF
TRBV5-1	many	NA	TRBJ2-5	14	TGCGCCAGCAGCCCGCAACAGGGTTCGGAGACCCAGTACTTC	CASSPQQGSETQYF
TRBV3-1	few	NA	TRBJ2-7	15	TGTGCCAGCAGCCGCGGGACAGTAGCTTTGTACGAGCAGTACTTC	CASSRGTVALYEQYF
TRBV19	NA	NA	TRBJ2-6	20	TGTGCCAGTAGTATGAAGGCCGGGAGGACAGCCTTCTCTGGGGCCAACGTCCTGACTTTC	CASSMKAGRTAFSGANVLTF